This is a list of T cell receptor beta chains from one sample in a study of T cell changes during pregnancy in multiple sclerosis. Libraries were prepared by immunoSEQ multiplex PCR; TCRdb keeps only in-frame clonotypes and omits some of them. Here the sample spans over 50,000 clones, approximately 86% being singletons. Sequenced material: CD4+ T cells from peripheral blood mononuclear cells, taken in the third trimester of pregnancy. Source of these receptors: a female donor with multiple sclerosis, enrolled in a pregnancy study. CDR3s leave out the opening cysteine and the closing phenylalanine or tryptophan. The order of the fields is J gene, V gene, CDR3 protein.

TRBJ1-1	TRBV18	ASSPGTGQRGEAF
TRBJ1-2	TRBV7-2	ASSPFSNYGYT
TRBJ1-2	TRBV29-1	GTGGPTYGYT
TRBJ1-2	TRBV25-1	ASSEGTGGADGYT
TRBJ1-5	TRBV7-9	ASSLGVGTGTYDQPQH
TRBJ2-7	TRBV6-5	ASSTRDRGNYEQY
TRBJ1-2	TRBV27	ASSSSSTTYGYT
TRBJ1-2	TRBV7-9	ASSSRHRGFGYT
TRBJ2-7	TRBV25-1	ASSEGLYEQY
TRBJ2-3	TRBV6-5	ASSYSSAADTQY
TRBJ1-4	TRBV9	ASSPRSRPAPEKLF
TRBJ2-5	TRBV7-2	ASSFSFRETQY
TRBJ2-3	TRBV10-3	AISDRHRGLKDTQY
TRBJ2-4	TRBV14	ASSPGGVRRAKNIQY
TRBJ2-7	TRBV19	ASSIGGGGVYEQY